These 14 T cell receptor beta chains originate from one sample sequenced in a study of sequential checkpoint blockade in melanoma. The treatment here: randomized to nivolumab then ipilimumab (arm A) or the reverse (arm B). TCRdb keeps only in-frame clones here, not all; method: immunoSEQ multiplex PCR. The sample lists some 930 clones, 21% occurring once. This specimen was tumor tissue (inferred from file names), taken from a patient given nivolumab and ipilimumab in sequence. Receptors were obtained from a human donor with melanoma.

This clone is labeled as medium-sized. The J gene is TRBJ1-6, the V gene TRBV11-3; TRBD1 aligns across 11 bases. The CDR3 contains 15 residues. V lost 3 bases, J lost 8 bases, and 3 bases stayed unmatched. Germline CDR1 SGHNT, CDR2 YENEEA. This CDR3 is CASSLDRGRYSPLHF. CDR3 bases: TGTGCCAGCAGCTTGGACAGGGGGCGATATTCACCCCTCCACTTT. Supplemented by reference TRBV11-3 and TRBJ1-6, the full variable domain reads EAGVVQSPRYKIIEKKQPVAFWCNPISGHNTLYWYLQNLGQGPELLIRYENEEAVDDSQLPKDRFSAERLKGVDSTLKIQPAELGDSAVYLCASSLDRGRYSPLHFGNGTRLTVT.

As for this clone: At one boundary the junction diverges from the germline segment, which might be a read error. This sequence joins TRBV6-8 and TRBJ2-6; D gene ambiguous. The length of the CDR3 is 15 residues. Germline lookup yields CDR1 MNHGY and CDR2 SAAAGT. CDR3 sequence (DNA): TGTGCCAGCAGTTTCATTATCTGCATCGACAAAGTCGGGCCCTTC. Encoded protein: CASSFIICIDKVGPF.

This rearrangement joins TRBV9 to TRBJ2-1, with 12 bases identical to TRBD2. V shed 0 bases and J 6 bases; nucleotides not matched to a gene: 1. From germline, CDR1 is SGDLS and CDR2 YYNGEE. CDR3 length: 15 amino acids. The CDR3 loop is CASSVGLAGANEQFF. CDR3 coding DNA: TGTGCCAGCAGCGTAGGACTAGCGGGAGCCAATGAGCAGTTCTTC.

There are a few counts of this clone. The gene calls are TRBV11-3 and TRBJ1-2; tentative D call: TRBD1 (6 bases). This CDR3 comprises 14 residues. V gave up 3 bases and J gave up 7 bases, with 15 bases separating them. The germline V gene has CDR1 SGHNT and CDR2 YENEEA. DNA for the CDR3: TGTGCCAGCAGCTTGGCCAGGGGACTAATTGGCTACACCTTC. This sequence encodes CASSLARGLIGYTF.

This chain joins TRBV6-7 and TRBJ2-7; 8 nucleotides match TRBD2. TRBV6-7 is placed among ORFs of uncertain function. The ends lost 6 bases at V and 7 bases at J; junction bases unmatched: 5. CDR3 length: 12 residues. The CDR3, as DNA: TGTGCCAGCAGCCATAGCGGGGAGGAGCAGTACTTC. Translated, it gives CASSHSGEEQYF.

The sample holds a few counts of this clone. The genes are TRBV6-8 and TRBJ1-2; weak D call: TRBD1 (6 bases). Deletions cut 6 bases from V and 4 bases from J, with 9 bases between. The CDR3 is 12 amino acids. The V gene's germline CDR1 is MNHGY and CDR2 SAAAGT. This chain's CDR3 is CASSRDIYGYTF. CDR3 sequence (DNA): TGTGCCAGCAGCCGGGACATCTATGGCTACACCTTC.

This clone occurred a few times. The V and J genes are TRBV4-3 and TRBJ2-3, with D possibly matching TRBD2 (6 bases). Germline loops: CDR1 LGHNA, CDR2 YSLEER. CDR3 length: 17 residues. V was shortened by 0 bases and J by 5 bases, with 18 bases between the two germline ends. The CDR3 region has the DNA TGCGCCAGCAGCCAAGAGGGGCGAGGAGGGTTAGGAGATACGCAGTATTTT. This gives the protein CASSQEGRGGLGDTQYF.

This clone was seen a handful of times. The gene calls are TRBV5-1 and TRBJ2-7, with a weak D call TRBD1 (7 bases). This CDR3 has 16 residues. Trimming shortened V by 4 bases and J by 3 bases, and 20 bases separated the two germline ends. Per the germline V gene, CDR1 is SGHRS and CDR2 is YFSETQ. Here the CDR3 reads CASSAVGWQGGYEQYF. The CDR3 region has the DNA TGCGCCAGCAGCGCGGTGGGCTGGCAGGGGGGCTACGAGCAGTACTTC. The variable domain in full, with the rest retrieved from reference TRBV5-1 and TRBJ2-7, is KAGVTQTPRYLIKTRGQQVTLSCSPISGHRSVSWYQQTPGQGLQFLFEYFSETQRNKGNFPGRFSGRQFSNSRSEMNVSTLELGDSALYLCASSAVGWQGGYEQYFGPGTRLTVT.

This clone has only one observation. The V call is TRBV19, the J call TRBJ2-2, with D perhaps TRBD1 (5 bases). This CDR3 is built from 17 residues. Trimming cost V 2 bases and J 6 bases, with 19 bases left between them. Looked up from germline, CDR1 is LNHDA and CDR2 is SQIVND (reference sequence). DNA for the CDR3: TGTGCCAGTAGTATATTTTGGCTGACAGACCGCGCCGGGGAGCTGTTTTTT. The encoded protein is CASSIFWLTDRAGELFF.

This sequence joins TRBV15 and TRBJ2-7; TRBD1 matches at 7 bases. Trimming cost V 5 bases and J 1 base; bases outside gene matches: 5. CDR1 and CDR2 from the germline V gene are LNHNV and YYDKDF (reference sequence). The length of the CDR3 is 14 residues. DNA of the CDR3: TGTGCCACCAGCCCCCGACAGGGATCCTACGAGCAGTACTTC. It codes for CATSPRQGSYEQYF.

This chain connects TRBV19 to TRBJ2-7, with 10 bases aligning to TRBD1. This CDR3 region has 14 residues. V lost 5 bases and J lost 2; bases outside the gene matches: 3. Germline V gene sequence: CDR1 LNHDA, CDR2 SQIVND (reference sequence). CDR3 loop: CASSPGTGAYEQYF. In nucleotides, the CDR3 is TGTGCCAGTAGTCCTGGGACAGGGGCCTACGAGCAGTACTTC.

This clone has just a few counts. The chain carries TRBV6-8 and TRBJ1-1; 8 bases fit TRBD1. V lost 5 bases to trimming and J lost 8 bases; unmatched junction nucleotides: 7. The germline V gene encodes CDR1 MNHGY and CDR2 SAAAGT. This CDR3 has 13 residues. The CDR3 loop is CASSLQTGAEAFF. The CDR3 DNA reads TGTGCCAGCAGTCTCCAGACAGGGGCAGAAGCTTTCTTT.

This clone is medium-sized in the sample. The chain uses TRBV11-3 and TRBJ2-3, with D maybe TRBD1 (5 bases). The germline gives CDR1 SGHNT, CDR2 YENEEA. The CDR3 runs to 19 residues. The V and J ends lost 2 bases and 1 base respectively, with 22 bases between them. The CDR3 here is CASSLRSAAAPRGTDTQYF. The CDR3 DNA reads TGTGCCAGCAGCTTAAGGTCGGCCGCCGCCCCCAGGGGCACAGATACGCAGTATTTT.

The gene calls are TRBV25-1 and TRBJ2-7; 7 bases match TRBD1. Per the germline V gene, CDR1 is MGHDK and CDR2 is SYGVNS. Trimming took 6 bases from V and 1 from J; bases not matched to a gene: 9. The CDR3 has 15 residues. CDR3 region: CASSDSRDSSYEQYF. The CDR3 coding sequence is TGTGCCAGCAGCGATTCACGGGACAGTTCCTACGAGCAGTACTTC.